This entry features one TCR beta chain sequence. This clone was observed once. Its antigen specificity is not known. Qualities for individual bases were not recorded, and no much larger clone is one base off. The donors belonged to the validation cohort of approximately 130 subjects, which was separate from the roughly 700-subject first cohort. This sample is drawn from a study of cytomegalovirus exposure and HLA in healthy donors (dated by TCRdb to 2016 to 2017). Study-wide context: A later analysis indicated that the roughly 120 validation repertoires were generated on the platform also employed for the approximately 690 repertoires of the first cohort. To predict cytomegalovirus infection status, the study brought together high-throughput TCR immunosequencing, statistical association of individual TCRs with disease status, and machine learning. Along with the approximately 700-subject first cohort, a separate validation cohort of 120 different subjects was used. The study aimed to test whether signatures of past pathogen exposure could be identified by cataloging public T cell receptors. The investigation overall reported the following: Most TCR sequences were seen in very few donors, while some public TCRs were found in many individuals. Cytomegalovirus status was reported to be diagnosed by the classifier with high specificity and sensitivity in both the original and validation cohorts. The authors suggested that the approach could potentially be generalized to other disease states and immunological phenotypes. A later analysis found that TCRs clustered in the first cohort also tended to co-occur in the approximately 120 validation repertoires, with more than 90% of cluster scores above 0. A few of the identified cytomegalovirus-associated TCR beta chains were confirmed in vitro to be specific for cytomegalovirus antigens. The study gave a list of about 170 TCR beta chains associated with cytomegalovirus. The validation cohort had no HLA typing available for a later analysis, so co-occurrence within that cohort was assessed over all 120 or so repertoires.

Taken from the germline V gene (reference sequence), the CDR1 and CDR2 loops are SEHNR and FQNEAQ. Trimming takes 1 base from V and 5 bases from J, and the germline ends sit 7 bases apart. The CDR3 holds 13 amino acids from the cysteine to the phenylalanine. Only the CDR3 DNA stays, 39 bases, in frame from base 1. Library method: the immunoSEQ multiplex PCR assay. The paper's processing steps were these. A statistical classification framework was built to diagnose cytomegalovirus status from the catalog of TCR beta chain sequences. Entries here come from immuneACCESS through TCRdb and include only in-frame sequences with V and J called. Some clones fail to appear in such tables; in the studies checked, an unresolved V gene covers under half of the shortfall, and the cause of the remainder is unknown. Clone size and the V and J calls come from that table; the DNA yielded D and trimming. The sample has about 110,000 clones on record, roughly 90% of them singletons. The top ten constitute around 1.8% of the sample.

The rearranged chain carries TRBV7-9 and TRBJ2-3; perhaps TRBD1 is the D gene, with 5 bases matching. This TCR derives from a woman aged 18-30 years in good health and CMV-seronegative. Sequencing was carried out using PBMCs. CDR3 protein: CASSLGQGDTQYF. At the DNA level, the sequence is TGTGCCAGCAGCTTAGGGCAGGGAGATACGCAGTATTTT.